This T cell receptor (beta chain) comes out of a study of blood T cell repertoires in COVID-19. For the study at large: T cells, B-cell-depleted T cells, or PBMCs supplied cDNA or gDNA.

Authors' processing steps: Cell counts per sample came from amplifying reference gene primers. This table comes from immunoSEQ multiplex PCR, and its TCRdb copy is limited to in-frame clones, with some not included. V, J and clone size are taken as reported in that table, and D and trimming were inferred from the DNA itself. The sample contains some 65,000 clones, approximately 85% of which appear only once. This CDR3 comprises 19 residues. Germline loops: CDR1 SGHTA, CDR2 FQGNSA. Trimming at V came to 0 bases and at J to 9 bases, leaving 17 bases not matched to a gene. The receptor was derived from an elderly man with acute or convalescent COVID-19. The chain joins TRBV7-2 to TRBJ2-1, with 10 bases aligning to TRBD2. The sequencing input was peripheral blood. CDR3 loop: CASSLANWESSGRISEQFF. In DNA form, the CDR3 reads TGTGCCAGCAGCTTAGCTAATTGGGAGTCTAGCGGGAGAATAAGTGAGCAGTTCTTC.